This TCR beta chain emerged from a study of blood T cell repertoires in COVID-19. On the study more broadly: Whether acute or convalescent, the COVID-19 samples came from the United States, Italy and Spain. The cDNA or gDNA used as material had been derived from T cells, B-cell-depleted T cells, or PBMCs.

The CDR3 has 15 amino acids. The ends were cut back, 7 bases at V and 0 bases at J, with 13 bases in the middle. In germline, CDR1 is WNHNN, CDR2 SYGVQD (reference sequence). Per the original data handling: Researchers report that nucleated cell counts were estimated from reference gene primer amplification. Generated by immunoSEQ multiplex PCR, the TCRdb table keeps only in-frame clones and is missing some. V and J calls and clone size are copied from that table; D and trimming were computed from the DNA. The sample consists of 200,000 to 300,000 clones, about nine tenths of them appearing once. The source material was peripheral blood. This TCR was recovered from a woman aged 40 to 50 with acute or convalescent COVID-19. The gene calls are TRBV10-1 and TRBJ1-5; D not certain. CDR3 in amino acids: CASMSKTYSNQPQHF. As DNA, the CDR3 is TGCGCCAGCATGAGTAAAACCTATAGCAATCAGCCCCAGCATTTT.